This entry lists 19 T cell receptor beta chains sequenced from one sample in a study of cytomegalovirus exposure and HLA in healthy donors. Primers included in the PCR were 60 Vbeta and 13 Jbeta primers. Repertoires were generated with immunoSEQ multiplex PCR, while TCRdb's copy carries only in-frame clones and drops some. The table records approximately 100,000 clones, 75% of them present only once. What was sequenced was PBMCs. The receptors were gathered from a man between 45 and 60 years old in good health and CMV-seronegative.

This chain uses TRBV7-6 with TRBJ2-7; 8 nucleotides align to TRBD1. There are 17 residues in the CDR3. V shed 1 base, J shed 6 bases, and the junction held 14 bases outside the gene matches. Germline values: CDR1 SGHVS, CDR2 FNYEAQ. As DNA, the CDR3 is TGTGCCAGCAGCTTAGATCCAGGGGGCTGGGGGACCAGCGAGCAGTACTTC. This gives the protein CASSLDPGGWGTSEQYF.

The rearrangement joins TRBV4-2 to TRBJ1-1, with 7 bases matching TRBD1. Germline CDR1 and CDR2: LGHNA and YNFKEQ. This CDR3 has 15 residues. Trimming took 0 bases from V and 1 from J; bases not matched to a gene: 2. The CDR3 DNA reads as TGTGCCAGCAGCCAAGATGGGACAGCGAACACTGAAGCTTTCTTT. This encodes CASSQDGTANTEAFF.

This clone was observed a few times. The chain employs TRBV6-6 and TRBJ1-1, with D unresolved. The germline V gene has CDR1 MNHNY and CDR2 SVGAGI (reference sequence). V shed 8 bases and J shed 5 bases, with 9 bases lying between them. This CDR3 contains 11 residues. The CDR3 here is CASSRFTEAFF. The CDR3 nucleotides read TGTGCCAGCTCGCGCTTTACTGAAGCTTTCTTT.

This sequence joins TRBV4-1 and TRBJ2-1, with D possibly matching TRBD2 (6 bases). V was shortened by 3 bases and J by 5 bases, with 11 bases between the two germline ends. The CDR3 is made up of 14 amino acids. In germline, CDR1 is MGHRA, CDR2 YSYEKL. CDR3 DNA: TGCGCCAGCAGCCATGGGGGGAGTAACAATGAGCAGTTCTTC. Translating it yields CASSHGGSNNEQFF.

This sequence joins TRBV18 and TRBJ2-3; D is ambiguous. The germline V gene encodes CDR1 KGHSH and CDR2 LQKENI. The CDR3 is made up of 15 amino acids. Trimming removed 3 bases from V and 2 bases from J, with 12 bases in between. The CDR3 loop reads CASSPQEDLTDTQYF. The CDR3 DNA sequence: TGTGCCAGCTCACCTCAGGAAGACCTCACAGATACGCAGTATTTT.

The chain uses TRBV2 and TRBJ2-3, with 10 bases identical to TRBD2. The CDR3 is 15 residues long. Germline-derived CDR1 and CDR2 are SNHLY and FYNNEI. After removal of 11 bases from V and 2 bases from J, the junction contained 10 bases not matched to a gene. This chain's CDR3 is CAGHGTSVSTDTQYF. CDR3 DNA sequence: TGTGCCGGGCACGGGACTAGCGTATCCACAGATACGCAGTATTTT. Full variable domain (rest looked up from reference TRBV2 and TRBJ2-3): EPEVTQTPSHQVTQMGQEVILRCVPISNHLYFYWYRQILGQKVEFLVSFYNNEISEKSEIFDDQFSVERPDGSNFTLKIRSTKLEDSAMYFCAGHGTSVSTDTQYFGPGTRLTVL.

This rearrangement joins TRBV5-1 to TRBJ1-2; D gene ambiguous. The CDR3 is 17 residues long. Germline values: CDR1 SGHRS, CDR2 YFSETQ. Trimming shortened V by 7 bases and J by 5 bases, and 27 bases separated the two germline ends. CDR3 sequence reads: CASSGSSRSALVYGYTF. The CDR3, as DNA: TGCGCCAGCTCCGGGTCTTCTAGATCGGCCTTGGTGTATGGCTACACCTTC.

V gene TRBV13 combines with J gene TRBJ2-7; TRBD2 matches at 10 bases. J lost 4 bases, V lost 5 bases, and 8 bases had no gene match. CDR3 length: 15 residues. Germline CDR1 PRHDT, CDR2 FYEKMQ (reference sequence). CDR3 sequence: CASSLKAGGGYEQYF. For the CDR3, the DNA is TGTGCCAGCAGCCTAAAAGCGGGGGGGGGTTACGAGCAGTACTTC.

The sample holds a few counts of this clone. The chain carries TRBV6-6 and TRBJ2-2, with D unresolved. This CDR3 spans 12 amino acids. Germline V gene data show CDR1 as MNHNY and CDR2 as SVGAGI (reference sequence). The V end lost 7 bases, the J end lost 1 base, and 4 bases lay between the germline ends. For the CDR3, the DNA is TGTGCCAGCACCGGGAACACCGGGGAGCTGTTTTTT. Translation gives CASTGNTGELFF.

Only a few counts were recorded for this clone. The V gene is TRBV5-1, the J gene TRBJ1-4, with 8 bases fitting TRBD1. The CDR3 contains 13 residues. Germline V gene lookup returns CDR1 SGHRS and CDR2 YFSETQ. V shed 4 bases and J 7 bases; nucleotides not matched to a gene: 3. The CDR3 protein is CASSDRGGEKLFF. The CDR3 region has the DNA TGCGCCAGCAGCGACAGGGGAGGTGAAAAACTGTTTTTT.

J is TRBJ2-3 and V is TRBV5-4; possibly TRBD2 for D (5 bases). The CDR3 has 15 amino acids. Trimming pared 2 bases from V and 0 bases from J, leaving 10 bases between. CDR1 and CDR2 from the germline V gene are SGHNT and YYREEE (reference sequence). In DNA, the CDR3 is TGTGCCAGCAGCTTTGGGAGAAAGAGCACAGATACGCAGTATTTT. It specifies CASSFGRKSTDTQYF.

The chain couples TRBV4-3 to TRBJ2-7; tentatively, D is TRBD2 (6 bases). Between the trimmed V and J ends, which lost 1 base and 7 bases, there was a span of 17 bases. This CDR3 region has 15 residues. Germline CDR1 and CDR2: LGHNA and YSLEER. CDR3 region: CASSQVTIAGSEQYF. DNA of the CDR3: TGCGCCAGCAGCCAAGTGACAATTGCGGGAAGTGAGCAGTACTTC.

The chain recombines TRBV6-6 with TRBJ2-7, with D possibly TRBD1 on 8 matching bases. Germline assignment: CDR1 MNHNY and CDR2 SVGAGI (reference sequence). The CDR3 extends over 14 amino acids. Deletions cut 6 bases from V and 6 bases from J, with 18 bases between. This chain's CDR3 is CASRHRGGSSEQYF. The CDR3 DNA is TGTGCCAGCAGGCACAGGGGGGGGTCTAGCGAGCAGTACTTC.

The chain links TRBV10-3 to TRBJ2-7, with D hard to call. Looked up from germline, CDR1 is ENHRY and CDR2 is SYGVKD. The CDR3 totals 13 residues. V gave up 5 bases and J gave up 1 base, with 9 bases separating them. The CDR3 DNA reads TGTGCCATCAGTCCCTCCGGGTCCTACGAGCAGTACTTC. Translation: CAISPSGSYEQYF.

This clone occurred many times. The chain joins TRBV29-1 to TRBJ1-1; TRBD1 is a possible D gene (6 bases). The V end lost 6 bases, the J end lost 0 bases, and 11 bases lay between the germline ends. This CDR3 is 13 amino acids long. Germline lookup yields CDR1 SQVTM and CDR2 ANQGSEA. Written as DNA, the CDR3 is TGCAGCGTGGGGGGGGCCCTGAACACTGAAGCTTTCTTT. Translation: CSVGGALNTEAFF. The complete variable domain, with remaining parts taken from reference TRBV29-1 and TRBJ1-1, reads SAVISQKPSRDICQRGTSLTIQCQVDSQVTMMFWYRQQPGQSLTLIATANQGSEATYESGFVIDKFPISRPNLTFSTLTVSNMSPEDSSIYLCSVGGALNTEAFFGQGTRLTVV.

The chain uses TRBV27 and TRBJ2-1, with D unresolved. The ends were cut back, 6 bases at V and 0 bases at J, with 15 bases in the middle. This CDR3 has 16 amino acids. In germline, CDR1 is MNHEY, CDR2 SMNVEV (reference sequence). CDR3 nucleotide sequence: TGTGCCAGCAGGCCCAGAGGTTCTTCCTCCTACAATGAGCAGTTCTTC. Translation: CASRPRGSSSYNEQFF.

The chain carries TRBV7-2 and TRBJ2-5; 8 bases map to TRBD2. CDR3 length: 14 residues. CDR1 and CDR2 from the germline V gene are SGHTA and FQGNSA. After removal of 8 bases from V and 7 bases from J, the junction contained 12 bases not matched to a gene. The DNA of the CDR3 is TGTGCCAGCGGTTCTCCGGGGGGGTTGTTGACCCAGTACTTC. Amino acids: CASGSPGGLLTQYF.

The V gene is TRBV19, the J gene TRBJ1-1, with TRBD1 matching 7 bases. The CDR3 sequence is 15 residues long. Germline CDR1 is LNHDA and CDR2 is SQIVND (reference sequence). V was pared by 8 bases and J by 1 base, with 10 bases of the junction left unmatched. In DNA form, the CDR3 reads TGTGCCAGTTCTTTTTTACAGGGGCGGAACACTGAAGCTTTCTTT. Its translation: CASSFLQGRNTEAFF.

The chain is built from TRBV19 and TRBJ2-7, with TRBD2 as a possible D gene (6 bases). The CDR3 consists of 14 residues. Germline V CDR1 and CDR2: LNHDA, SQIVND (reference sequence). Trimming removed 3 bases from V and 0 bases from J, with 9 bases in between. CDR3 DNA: TGTGCCAGTAGTATGGGACTGTACTCCTACGAGCAGTACTTC. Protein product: CASSMGLYSYEQYF.